These 23 T cell receptor beta chains were sequenced from one sample in a study of OX40 agonist ivuxolimab in advanced cancers. The assay was immunoSEQ multiplex PCR, and TCRdb's table has in-frame clones only and misses some. Counted here are around 40,000 clones, 84% occurring once; the ten biggest clones make up approximately 16%. Material: CD4+ or CD8+ T cells sorted from blood, obtained in a trial of the OX40 agonist ivuxolimab. Source of these receptors: an adult with an advanced solid tumor such as melanoma, head and neck, liver or kidney cancer.

The genes are TRBV20-1 and TRBJ2-7; D is ambiguous. Between the trimmed V and J ends, which lost 5 bases and 2 bases, there was a span of 7 bases. The length of the CDR3 is 11 residues. Looked up from germline, CDR1 is DFQATT and CDR2 is SNEGSKA (reference sequence). The DNA for the CDR3 is TGCAGTGCTGACGCAGCCTACGAGCAGTACTTC. Its translation: CSADAAYEQYF.

The CDR3: CASSQEGTGLSEQYF. CDR3 DNA: TGCGCCAGCAGCCAAGAGGGGACAGGGCTTTCCGAGCAGTACTTC. The chain combines TRBV4-1 with TRBJ2-7, with 9 bases matching TRBD1. V gave up 0 bases and J gave up 6 bases; unmatched junction bases: 6. The CDR3 covers 15 residues. The germline V gene has CDR1 MGHRA and CDR2 YSYEKL.

J is TRBJ2-3 and V is TRBV28; D is tentatively TRBD1 or TRBD2 (6 bases each). V was shortened by 7 bases and J by 2 bases, with 16 bases between the two germline ends. CDR3 length: 15 residues. The germline CDR1 and CDR2 sequences are MDHEN and SYDVKM. The CDR3 DNA is TGTGCCAGCAATGGTGGAGGGGGGCACACAGATACGCAGTATTTT. Its translation: CASNGGGGHTDTQYF.

The J gene is TRBJ2-7, the V gene TRBV28, with TRBD2 matching over 8 bases. The V gene's germline CDR1 is MDHEN and CDR2 SYDVKM. V gave up 5 bases and J gave up 4 bases; unmatched junction bases: 10. The CDR3 covers 15 residues. Written as DNA, the CDR3 is TGTGCCAGCAGTCCCGTGGGGAGCGGGAGTTACGAGCAGTACTTC. It translates to CASSPVGSGSYEQYF.

V gene TRBV23-1 combines with J gene TRBJ1-1; no clear D gene. TRBV23-1 is placed among ORFs of uncertain function. This CDR3 region has 12 residues. Trimming left V 3 bases short and J 0 bases short, with 2 bases between. DNA for the CDR3: TGCGCCAGCAGTCAGGTGAACACTGAAGCTTTCTTT. It translates to CASSQVNTEAFF.

The chain joins TRBV4-1 to TRBJ2-7; 15 bases are shared with TRBD2. The CDR3 length is 16 residues. J gave up 7 bases and V 4 bases, and 8 bases lay outside the gene matches. In germline, CDR1 is MGHRA, CDR2 YSYEKL. DNA for the CDR3: TGCGCCAGCAGCCGCGGGGGACTAGCGGGAGGTGGTGAGCAGTACTTC. This encodes CASSRGGLAGGGEQYF.

The rearrangement uses TRBV27 and TRBJ2-7; tentative D call: TRBD1 (5 bases). V was pared by 5 bases and J by 3 bases, with 17 bases between. Germline V gives CDR1 MNHEY, CDR2 SMNVEV (reference sequence). The CDR3 covers 15 residues. For the CDR3, the DNA is TGTGCCAGCAGTCTGAACAGACAGACCAACTACGAGCAGTACTTC. Encoded protein: CASSLNRQTNYEQYF.

CDR3 loop: CASSYTTQGASQPQHF. The CDR3 nucleotides are TGTGCCAGCAGCTACACCACCCAGGGGGCATCTCAGCCCCAGCATTTT. This chain uses TRBV5-6 with TRBJ1-5; TRBD1 matches 8 bases. Per germline, CDR1 SGHDT and CDR2 YYEEEE. V was pared by 3 bases and J by 6 bases, with 11 bases of the junction left unmatched. This CDR3 comprises 16 residues.

The rearrangement joins TRBV2 to TRBJ2-7; the D call may be TRBD1 or TRBD2 (5 bases each). The CDR3 has 11 residues. V lost 11 bases and J lost 4, with 12 bases in between. CDR1 and CDR2 from the germline V gene are SNHLY and FYNNEI. CDR3 sequence reads: CAGRDGYEQYF. The CDR3 region has the DNA TGTGCCGGCCGGGACGGGTACGAGCAGTACTTC.

The rearrangement joins TRBV5-8 to TRBJ1-2; D is unclear. Germline CDR1 and CDR2: SGHTS and YDEGEE. This CDR3 spans 11 amino acids. V was clipped by 0 bases and J by 5 bases, with 2 bases between them. The CDR3, as DNA: TGTGCCAGCAGCTTGGTTTATGGCTACACCTTC. Protein: CASSLVYGYTF.

V is TRBV5-6 and J is TRBJ2-5; possible D gene TRBD1, 6 bases. Germline lookup yields CDR1 SGHDT and CDR2 YYEEEE. With 4 bases removed from V and 5 bases from J, the gap between germline ends came to 12 bases. This CDR3 comprises 13 residues. The CDR3 reads CASSPTGTETQYF. The DNA of the CDR3 is TGTGCCAGCAGCCCTACAGGGACCGAGACCCAGTACTTC. The variable domain in full, completed from reference TRBV5-6 and TRBJ2-5, reads DAGVTQSPTHLIKTRGQQVTLRCSPKSGHDTVSWYQQALGQGPQFIFQYYEEEERQRGNFPDRFSGHQFPNYSSELNVNALLLGDSALYLCASSPTGTETQYFGPGTRLLVL.

The J gene is TRBJ1-4, the V gene TRBV28, with unresolved D. Germline V CDR1 and CDR2: MDHEN, SYDVKM. The CDR3 covers 14 residues. Trimming took off 3 bases at V and 0 bases at J, with 5 bases between the two ends. The CDR3 DNA reads TGTGCCAGCAGTTTTCGGGCAACTAATGAAAAACTGTTTTTT. It codes for CASSFRATNEKLFF.

This chain connects TRBV19 to TRBJ1-2; possible D gene TRBD1, 5 bases. V was clipped by 8 bases and J by 4 bases, with 17 bases between them. The germline V gene has CDR1 LNHDA and CDR2 SQIVND (reference sequence). This CDR3 has 14 amino acids. The CDR3 sequence: CASGTDIRGYGYTF. In nucleotides, the CDR3 is TGTGCCAGTGGAACGGACATCCGGGGCTATGGCTACACCTTC.

The chain carries TRBV7-9 and TRBJ1-4; D unclear. Germline V gives CDR1 SEHNR, CDR2 FQNEAQ (reference sequence). The V gene lost 4 bases and the J gene lost 8 bases, with 11 bases spanning the gap. The CDR3 loop spans 13 amino acids. The CDR3: CASSYPINEKLFF. The CDR3 nucleotides read TGTGCCAGCAGCTACCCGATTAACGAAAAACTGTTTTTT.

The V and J genes are TRBV27 and TRBJ2-7; D might be TRBD2 (5 bases). The length of the CDR3 is 13 residues. The V gene lost 1 base and the J gene lost 3 bases, with 7 bases spanning the gap. Per the germline V gene, CDR1 is MNHEY and CDR2 is SMNVEV (reference sequence). CDR3 region: CASSLYRGYEQYF. In DNA, the CDR3 is TGTGCCAGCAGTTTATATCGGGGCTACGAGCAGTACTTC.

This chain joins TRBV7-2 and TRBJ2-7; TRBD1 matches at 9 bases. Germline-derived CDR1 and CDR2 are SGHTA and FQGNSA. With 5 bases clipped from V and 6 bases from J, the junction kept 11 bases outside the gene matches. The CDR3 spans 15 residues. The CDR3 protein is CASSGNRGPSIEQYF. CDR3 bases: TGTGCCAGCAGCGGGAACAGGGGGCCATCCATCGAGCAGTACTTC.

This clone was found once. J is TRBJ2-1 and V is TRBV13, with 12 bases lining up with TRBD2. This CDR3 has 17 residues. Germline CDR1 PRHDT, CDR2 FYEKMQ (reference sequence). With 0 bases clipped from V and 6 bases from J, the junction kept 6 bases outside the gene matches. This chain's CDR3 is CASSLGRGLAGINEQFF. The CDR3, as DNA: TGTGCCAGCAGCTTAGGAAGAGGACTAGCGGGGATCAATGAGCAGTTCTTC. The whole variable domain, remainder taken from reference TRBV13 and TRBJ2-1, is AAGVIQSPRHLIKEKRETATLKCYPIPRHDTVYWYQQGPGQDPQFLISFYEKMQSDKGSIPDRFSAQQFSDYHSELNMSSLELGDSALYFCASSLGRGLAGINEQFFGPGTRLTVL.

The chain is built from TRBV25-1 and TRBJ2-3, with 10 bases lining up with TRBD1. The CDR3 has 14 residues. The V segment lost 7 bases and the J segment 4 bases; nucleotides outside the gene matches: 5. From germline, CDR1 is MGHDK and CDR2 SYGVNS. The CDR3 loop reads CASTRTGGADTQYF. The CDR3 DNA is TGTGCCAGCACCCGGACAGGGGGAGCAGATACGCAGTATTTT.

With respect to this clone: Other nucleotide sequences from this sample produce the same CDR3. This rearrangement joins TRBV4-3 to TRBJ2-7; D is uncertain. The CDR3 runs to 14 residues. V gave up 0 bases and J gave up 4 bases, with 10 bases separating them. CDR1 and CDR2 from the germline V gene are LGHNA and YSLEER. The CDR3 spells CASSQERLAYEQYF. The DNA of the CDR3 is TGCGCCAGCAGCCAAGAACGGCTGGCTTACGAGCAGTACTTC.

The V call is TRBV6-5, the J call TRBJ1-2; TRBD1 might be the D (5 bases). Per germline, CDR1 MNHEY and CDR2 SVGAGI. Deletions cut 7 bases from V and 3 bases from J, with 12 bases between. CDR3 length equals 13 residues. This CDR3 is CASMPQGDYGYTF. The CDR3 DNA reads as TGTGCCAGCATGCCTCAGGGCGACTATGGCTACACCTTC.

This clone is judged medium-sized. This sequence joins TRBV6-4 and TRBJ1-2; D is unclear. The CDR3 runs 15 residues. With 2 bases removed from V and 7 bases from J, the gap between germline ends came to 17 bases. Germline lookup yields CDR1 MRHNA and CDR2 SNTAGT. The DNA for the CDR3 is TGTGCCAGCAGTGACACCCCCCAAGCCGGGAGTGGCTACACCTTC. This encodes CASSDTPQAGSGYTF.

This chain connects TRBV4-1 to TRBJ2-7; the match to TRBD1 covers 7 bases. This CDR3 region has 15 residues. The ends lost 4 bases at V and 4 bases at J; junction bases unmatched: 10. Germline lookup yields CDR1 MGHRA and CDR2 YSYEKL. Here the CDR3 DNA reads TGCGCCAGCAGCCGCGAACAGGGGAGACGATACGAGCAGTACTTC. It specifies CASSREQGRRYEQYF.

CDR3 sequence: CASSLLVSYEQYF. In nucleotides, the CDR3 is TGTGCCAGCAGCTTACTTGTTTCCTACGAGCAGTACTTC. The chain employs TRBV11-3 and TRBJ2-7, with D unresolved. This CDR3 has 13 amino acids. V lost 2 bases to trimming and J lost 1 base, with 6 bases between them. The germline V gene has CDR1 SGHNT and CDR2 YENEEA.